This record looks at one TCR beta chain sequence and its context. V gave up 6 bases and J gave up 2 bases; unmatched junction bases: 7. CDR3 length: 15 residues. The germline V gene has CDR1 MNHEY and CDR2 SVGEGT. The sample comes from a study of blood T cells in healthy people across ages. Combining a sample-barcoded 5' primer with a J-beta primer mix, a second PCR ran for about 7 to 11 cycles. TCRdb re-called the 5' RACE reads through MiXCR, storing one row per CDR3 protein. The table lists about 970,000 distinct CDR3 sequences, roughly 47% of them singletons. This clonotype originated in an older woman in good health. The sequencing sample was made of blood. The chain carries TRBV6-2 or TRBV6-3 and TRBJ1-2; 9 bases are shared with TRBD1. The CDR3 bases are TGTGCCAGCAGCAGCACCGGGACAGGGAACTATGGCTACACCTTC. Translated, it gives CASSSTGTGNYGYTF.